These 25 T cell receptor beta chains originate from one sample sequenced in a study of PD-L1 blockade in urothelial cancer (dated by TCRdb to 2016 to 2017). The library was made by the immunoSEQ multiplex PCR assay. This immuneACCESS table, as held by TCRdb, lists in-frame sequences with V and J called but not all clones. Of the missing ones, under half trace to an unresolved V gene in checked studies; the others have no known cause. The sample table records 80,000 to 90,000 clones; roughly 84% of these occur just once. The biggest ten clones account for approximately 15% of the sample. Taken with the paper, the label for time point translates to: pretreatment peripheral blood. This material consisted of PBMCs, taken around atezolizumab (anti-PD-L1) treatment. The source of these receptors is a man aged 60-69 years with urothelial cancer.

The chain couples TRBV5-1 to TRBJ1-5, with 7 bases fitting TRBD1. The CDR3 has 14 amino acids. Germline V gene lookup returns CDR1 SGHRS and CDR2 YFSETQ. Germline trimming cut 3 bases from V and 3 bases from J; bases unmatched to any gene: 3. CDR3 protein: CASSSGQDNQPQHF. DNA of the CDR3: TGCGCCAGCAGCTCCGGACAGGACAATCAGCCCCAGCATTTT.

This chain joins TRBV12-5 and TRBJ1-1, with 10 nucleotides matching TRBD1. This CDR3 region has 16 residues. The V gene's germline CDR1 is LGHNT and CDR2 FRNRAP. The V segment lost 5 bases and the J segment 0 bases; nucleotides outside the gene matches: 6. CDR3 sequence: CASGPGQGGMNTEAFF. The CDR3 DNA reads as TGTGCTAGTGGTCCCGGACAGGGGGGAATGAACACTGAAGCTTTCTTT.

On this clone: Other nucleotide sequences from this sample produce the same CDR3. The chain is built from TRBV30 and TRBJ1-6, with 8 nucleotides matching TRBD1. The CDR3 contains 16 residues. Germline-derived CDR1 and CDR2 are GTSNPN and SVGIG (reference sequence). Losses at the gene ends were 3 bases for V and 5 bases for J; bases not matched to a gene: 9. This chain's CDR3 is CAWRGDRPDHNSPLHF. In DNA form, the CDR3 reads TGTGCCTGGAGAGGGGACAGGCCAGACCATAATTCACCCCTCCACTTT.

The rearrangement uses TRBV11-2 and TRBJ1-3; TRBD1 aligns across 9 bases. V was pared by 1 base and J by 3 bases, with 10 bases of the junction left unmatched. The CDR3 length is 18 residues. The germline V gene encodes CDR1 SGHAT and CDR2 FQNNGV. The CDR3: CASSLAFPQTGGGNTIYF. CDR3 nucleotides: TGTGCCAGCAGCTTAGCCTTTCCCCAGACAGGGGGTGGAAACACCATATATTTT. The whole variable domain, remainder taken from reference TRBV11-2 and TRBJ1-3, is EAGVAQSPRYKIIEKRQSVAFWCNPISGHATLYWYQQILGQGPKLLIQFQNNGVVDDSQLPKDRFSAERLKGVDSTLKIQPAKLEDSAVYLCASSLAFPQTGGGNTIYFGEGSWLTVV.

CDR3 nucleotides: TGCAGCGTTGCGGGGGGGGTGCCAGGGGCAGATACGCAGTATTTT. Encoded protein: CSVAGGVPGADTQYF. The chain uses TRBV29-1 and TRBJ2-3; 8 bases line up with TRBD2. In germline, CDR1 is SQVTM, CDR2 ANQGSEA. The V and J ends lost 4 bases and 4 bases, in that order; junction bases with no gene match: 10. The CDR3 totals 15 residues.

CDR3 sequence: CASSTTGDYGYTF. CDR3 DNA: TGCGCCAGCAGCACGACAGGGGACTATGGCTACACCTTC. The rearrangement links TRBV5-1 to TRBJ1-2; 8 positions match TRBD1. Per germline, CDR1 SGHRS and CDR2 YFSETQ. V lost 4 bases, J lost 3 bases, and 2 bases stayed unmatched. CDR3 length equals 13 residues. The full variable domain, its missing parts supplied by reference TRBV5-1 and TRBJ1-2, is KAGVTQTPRYLIKTRGQQVTLSCSPISGHRSVSWYQQTPGQGLQFLFEYFSETQRNKGNFPGRFSGRQFSNSRSEMNVSTLELGDSALYLCASSTTGDYGYTFGSGTRLTVV.

The chain links TRBV9 to TRBJ2-7; D is perhaps TRBD1 (5 bases). Germline assignment: CDR1 SGDLS and CDR2 YYNGEE. The CDR3 is 13 amino acids. V gave up 4 bases and J gave up 3 bases, with 11 bases separating them. The CDR3 sequence: CASSKGQDYEQYF. In DNA form, the CDR3 reads TGTGCCAGCAGCAAAGGACAAGACTACGAGCAGTACTTC. The whole variable domain, filled in from reference TRBV9 and TRBJ2-7, reads DSGVTQTPKHLITATGQRVTLRCSPRSGDLSVYWYQQSLDQGLQFLIQYYNGEERAKGNILERFSAQQFPDLHSELNLSSLELGDSALYFCASSKGQDYEQYFGPGTRLTVT.

The V gene is TRBV25-1, the J gene TRBJ2-1; tentatively, D is TRBD2 (5 bases). In germline, CDR1 is MGHDK, CDR2 SYGVNS. CDR3 length: 16 residues. V lost 3 bases to trimming and J lost 4 bases, with 16 bases between them. The CDR3 loop is CASSDLERSPYNEQFF. CDR3 DNA: TGTGCCAGCAGTGATCTTGAGCGGTCCCCTTACAATGAGCAGTTCTTC.

This chain uses TRBV10-2 with TRBJ2-1; a possible D gene is TRBD2 (6 bases). The CDR3 extends over 14 amino acids. The germline V gene has CDR1 WSHSY and CDR2 SAAADI. Trimming stripped 5 bases from V and 3 bases from J, with 11 bases between. This CDR3 is CASSSEGLYNEQFF. CDR3 sequence (DNA): TGCGCCAGCAGTTCGGAGGGACTCTACAATGAGCAGTTCTTC.

The chain has TRBV6-5 and TRBJ1-2; possible D gene TRBD1, 5 bases. CDR1 and CDR2 (germline): MNHEY, SVGAGI. The length of the CDR3 is 14 residues. The V end was cut by 5 bases, the J end by 4 bases, with 14 bases between. As DNA, the CDR3 is TGTGCCAGCAGTCCCCAGGGCCCCCGCTATGGCTACACCTTC. Protein: CASSPQGPRYGYTF.

J is TRBJ1-3 and V is TRBV6-6; a weak D match, TRBD1 (6 bases). Germline-derived CDR1 and CDR2 are MNHNY and SVGAGI (reference sequence). The CDR3 consists of 15 residues. The germline V and J ends were trimmed by 6 bases and 0 bases, with 12 bases remaining between them. CDR3 region: CASSGTGHSGNTIYF. CDR3 coding DNA: TGTGCCAGCAGCGGAACAGGGCACTCTGGAAACACCATATATTTT.

The CDR3 loop is CASRPTEDEKLFF. The CDR3, as DNA: TGTGCCAGCAGGCCGACAGAGGATGAAAAACTGTTTTTT. The genes are TRBV7-9 and TRBJ1-4, with D possibly matching TRBD1 (5 bases). CDR1 and CDR2 (germline): SEHNR, FQNEAQ (reference sequence). This CDR3 is 13 amino acids long. V lost 6 bases and J lost 6, with 11 bases in between.

The chain employs TRBV28 and TRBJ2-3; 9 bases are shared with TRBD2. CDR1 and CDR2 (germline): MDHEN, SYDVKM. This CDR3 has 16 amino acids. Trimming removed 2 bases from V and 2 bases from J; junction bases left unmatched: 5. The CDR3 sequence: CASSLLSSGVTDTQYF. CDR3 DNA: TGTGCCAGCAGTTTACTGTCTAGCGGGGTCACAGATACGCAGTATTTT.

The chain is built from TRBV5-4 and TRBJ2-3; 13 bases match TRBD2. The ends lost 6 bases at V and 0 bases at J; junction bases unmatched: 7. The CDR3 runs 17 residues. Germline V gives CDR1 SGHNT, CDR2 YYREEE (reference sequence). CDR3 region: CASTNRLAGGSTDTQYF. In nucleotides, the CDR3 is TGTGCCAGCACAAACAGACTAGCGGGGGGAAGCACAGATACGCAGTATTTT.

The V gene is TRBV9, the J gene TRBJ1-1, with TRBD1 as a possible D gene (5 bases). Trimming removed 2 bases from V and 4 bases from J, with 12 bases in between. The germline CDR1 and CDR2 sequences are SGDLS and YYNGEE. CDR3 length equals 14 residues. The CDR3 reads CASSVGGEATEAFF. As DNA, the CDR3 is TGTGCCAGCAGCGTTGGGGGGGAAGCCACTGAAGCTTTCTTT.

J is TRBJ1-6 and V is TRBV5-8, with 7 bases identical to TRBD1. V gave up 6 bases and J gave up 5 bases; unmatched junction bases: 11. Germline V gives CDR1 SGHTS, CDR2 YDEGEE. The CDR3 sequence is 16 residues long. DNA of the CDR3: TGTGCCAGCACTTCCGGGACAGTGTTGAATAATTCACCCCTCCACTTT. It specifies CASTSGTVLNNSPLHF.

This clone was seen more than once but under ten times. J is TRBJ2-5 and V is TRBV11-3; the D is unclear. The CDR3 runs 13 residues. The V end lost 5 bases, the J end lost 1 base, and 8 bases lay between the germline ends. The germline CDR1 and CDR2 sequences are SGHNT and YENEEA. CDR3 protein: CASSRSVQETQYF. The CDR3 DNA sequence: TGTGCCAGCAGCCGGTCGGTCCAAGAGACCCAGTACTTC.

The chain links TRBV7-9 to TRBJ1-5; D call uncertain. From germline, CDR1 is SEHNR and CDR2 FQNEAQ (reference sequence). The CDR3 loop spans 13 amino acids. Trimming stripped 1 base from V and 6 bases from J, with 7 bases between. CDR3 nucleotides: TGTGCCAGCAGCTTAGGAGGGCTTCAGCCCCAGCATTTT. Translated: CASSLGGLQPQHF.

This clone was found a few times. The genes are TRBV4-2 and TRBJ2-1, with D perhaps TRBD1 (6 bases). Germline values: CDR1 LGHNA, CDR2 YNFKEQ. The CDR3 runs 12 residues. Trimming removed 3 bases at V and 11 bases at J, with 11 bases between. CDR3 residues: CASSQSTGKQFF. CDR3 coding DNA: TGTGCCAGCAGCCAGTCGACAGGAAAGCAGTTCTTC.

CDR3 coding DNA: TGTGCCAGCAGTCCCCGACTAGTGCACTACGAGCAGTACTTC. Its translation: CASSPRLVHYEQYF. The chain joins TRBV6-5 to TRBJ2-7; the D gene is possibly TRBD2 (6 bases). Trimming stripped 5 bases from V and 3 bases from J, with 14 bases between. Germline-derived CDR1 and CDR2 are MNHEY and SVGAGI. This CDR3 contains 14 residues.

The rearrangement uses TRBV6-5 and TRBJ1-1, with D hard to call. CDR1 is MNHEY, CDR2 SVGAGI, per germline. The CDR3 is 12 amino acids. Trimming left V 9 bases short and J 8 bases short, with 16 bases between. The CDR3 sequence: CASGGGISEAFF. The CDR3 coding sequence is TGTGCCAGTGGAGGCGGGATATCCGAAGCTTTCTTT.

The chain recombines TRBV4-2 with TRBJ2-3; TRBD2 agrees at 7 bases. This CDR3 spans 19 amino acids. V lost 0 bases to trimming and J lost 5 bases; unmatched junction nucleotides: 17. CDR1 is LGHNA and CDR2 is YNFKEQ in the germline V gene. CDR3 sequence (DNA): TGTGCCAGCAGCCAAGAACCCCTTGACTCAGCGGGAAGTGGAGATACGCAGTATTTT. Encoded protein: CASSQEPLDSAGSGDTQYF.

The rearrangement links TRBV11-1 to TRBJ2-5; 8 bases match TRBD1. Germline values: CDR1 SGHAT, CDR2 FQDESV (reference sequence). This CDR3 is 14 amino acids long. Losses at the gene ends were 4 bases for V and 5 bases for J; bases not matched to a gene: 6. The CDR3: CASSSRGRKETQYF. The CDR3 DNA follows: TGTGCCAGCAGCTCCAGGGGGCGCAAGGAGACCCAGTACTTC.

The chain is built from TRBV7-2 and TRBJ2-7; 8 bases match TRBD1. V shed 5 bases and J 2 bases; nucleotides not matched to a gene: 5. Germline assignment: CDR1 SGHTA and CDR2 FQGNSA. CDR3 length: 14 amino acids. The CDR3 region is CASSRGTGAYEQYF. The CDR3 nucleotides read TGTGCCAGCAGCCGTGGGACAGGTGCCTACGAGCAGTACTTC.

This clone was seen only a few times. The V call is TRBV13, the J call TRBJ1-2; the match to TRBD1 covers 7 bases. The germline CDR1 and CDR2 sequences are PRHDT and FYEKMQ (reference sequence). The CDR3 extends over 12 amino acids. The junction had 1 base not matched to a gene; V was cut back by 2 bases and J by 7 bases. Here the CDR3 reads CASSLSGGGYTF. The DNA of the CDR3 is TGTGCCAGCAGCTTATCAGGGGGTGGCTACACCTTC.